This TCR beta chain was documented in a study of tumor and adjacent non-tumor tissue in lung cancer. To note about this clonotype: Here the CDR3 omits its conserved ending phenylalanine or tryptophan, so a read error is the likely source.

The template was RNA from unsorted bulk tissue. Distant lung tissue was collected more than 3 cm away from the tumor edge. This CDR3 comprises 18 residues. Per the germline V gene, CDR1 is MGHRA and CDR2 is YSYEKL. A modified ARM-PCR protocol with three rounds of nested PCR amplified TCRbeta. One entry per CDR3 protein, called by TCRdb with MiXCR from the multiplex PCR reads. There are 45,000 to 65,000 distinct CDR3 sequences in the sample; 74% occur only once, and around 23% lies in the top ten. The TCR originated in a woman aged 55-69 years with non-small cell lung cancer. The V and J genes are TRBV4-1 and TRBJ1-1; the match to TRBD1 covers 7 bases. The sequencing sample was made of distant non-tumor lung tissue. CDR3 DNA sequence: TGCGCCAGCAACCAAGAGTTCGGTCGGGGACAGCGGACGGGGGAAGCTTTCCTT. Protein sequence: CASNQEFGRGQRTGEAFL.